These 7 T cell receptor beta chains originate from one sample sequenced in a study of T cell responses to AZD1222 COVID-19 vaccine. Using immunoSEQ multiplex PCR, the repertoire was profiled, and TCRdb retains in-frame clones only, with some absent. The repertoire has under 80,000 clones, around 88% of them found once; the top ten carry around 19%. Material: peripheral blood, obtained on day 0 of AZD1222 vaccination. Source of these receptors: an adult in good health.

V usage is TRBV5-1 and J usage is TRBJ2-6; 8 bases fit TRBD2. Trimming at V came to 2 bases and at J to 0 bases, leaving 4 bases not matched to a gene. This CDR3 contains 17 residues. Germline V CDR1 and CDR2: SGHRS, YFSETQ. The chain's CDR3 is CASSLSGRGSGANVLTF. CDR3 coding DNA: TGCGCCAGCAGCTTAAGCGGGAGAGGCTCTGGGGCCAACGTCCTGACTTTC.

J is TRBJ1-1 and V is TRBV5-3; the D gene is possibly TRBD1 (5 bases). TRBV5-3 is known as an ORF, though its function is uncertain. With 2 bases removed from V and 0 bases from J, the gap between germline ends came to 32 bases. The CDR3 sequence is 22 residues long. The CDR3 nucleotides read TGTGCCAGAAGCTTATCCGGGACGGAGGAGGAGGACTCTACGGGGCTGAACACTGAAGCTTTCTTT. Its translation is CARSLSGTEEEDSTGLNTEAFF.

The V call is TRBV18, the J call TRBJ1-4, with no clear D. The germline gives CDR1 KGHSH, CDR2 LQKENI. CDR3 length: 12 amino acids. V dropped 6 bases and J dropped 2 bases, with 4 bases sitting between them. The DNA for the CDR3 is TGTGCCAGCTCGCAGACTAATGAAAAACTGTTTTTT. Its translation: CASSQTNEKLFF.

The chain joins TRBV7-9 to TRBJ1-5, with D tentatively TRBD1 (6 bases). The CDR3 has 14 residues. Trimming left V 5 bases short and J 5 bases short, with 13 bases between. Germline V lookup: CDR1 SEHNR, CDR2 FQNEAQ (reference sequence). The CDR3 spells CASSPAEGDQPQHF. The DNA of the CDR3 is TGTGCCAGCAGCCCCGCAGAGGGGGATCAGCCCCAGCATTTT.

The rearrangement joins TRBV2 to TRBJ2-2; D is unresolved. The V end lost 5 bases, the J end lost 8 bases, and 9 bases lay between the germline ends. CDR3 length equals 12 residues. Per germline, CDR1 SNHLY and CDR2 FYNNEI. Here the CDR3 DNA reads TGTGCCAGCAGTCTAGAGATGGGGGAGCTGTTTTTT. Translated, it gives CASSLEMGELFF.

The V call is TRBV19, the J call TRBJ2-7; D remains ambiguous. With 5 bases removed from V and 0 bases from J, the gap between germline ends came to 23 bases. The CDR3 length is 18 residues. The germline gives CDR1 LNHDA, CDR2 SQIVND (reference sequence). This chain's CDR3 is CASSSGQDPIRSSYEQYF. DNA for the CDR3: TGTGCCAGTAGTTCCGGGCAGGACCCTATTAGAAGCTCCTACGAGCAGTACTTC. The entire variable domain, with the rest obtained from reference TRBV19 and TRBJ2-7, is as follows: DGGITQSPKYLFRKEGQNVTLSCEQNLNHDAMYWYRQDPGQGLRLIYYSQIVNDFQKGDIAEGYSVSREKKESFPLTVTSAQKNPTAFYLCASSSGQDPIRSSYEQYFGPGTRLTVT.

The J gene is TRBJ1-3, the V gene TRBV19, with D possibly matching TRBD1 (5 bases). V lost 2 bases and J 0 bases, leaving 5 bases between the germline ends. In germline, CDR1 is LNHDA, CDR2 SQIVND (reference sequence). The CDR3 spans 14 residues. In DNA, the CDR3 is TGTGCCAGTAGTATAACAGGCTCTGGAAACACCATATATTTT. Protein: CASSITGSGNTIYF.